This T cell receptor beta chain was obtained from a study of cytomegalovirus exposure and HLA in healthy donors. This clone has a count of ten or more. PCR primers comprised 60 Vbeta and 13 Jbeta primers. Clones were sequenced by immunoSEQ multiplex PCR, and TCRdb holds only the in-frame ones, with some missing. The sample has more than 65,000 clones, 78% seen once. The sequencing sample was made of PBMCs. This clonotype was obtained from a young man in good health and CMV-seropositive.

The DNA for the CDR3 is TGCGCCAGCAGCCCCATCCCTTCGCACCGGGACTCTGGAAACACCATATATTTT. Protein product: CASSPIPSHRDSGNTIYF. The rearrangement links TRBV5-1 to TRBJ1-3; D is undetermined. From germline, CDR1 is SGHRS and CDR2 YFSETQ. V was trimmed by 4 bases and J by 0 bases, leaving 20 bases between them. The CDR3 sequence is 18 residues long.